A single sample gave rise to the 28 T cell receptor beta chains below, sequenced in a study of identical twins. Using its own MiXCR run on the 5' RACE reads, TCRdb lists one record per CDR3 protein. The repertoire includes about 920,000 distinct CDR3 sequences, 9% to 15% of them detected once, and under 2% sits in the top ten. These data were also filed under a second study, of yellow fever vaccine responses in identical twins.

Sequencing used PBMCs. All receptors derive from a woman aged 18-29 years in good health.

The rearrangement uses TRBV6-1 and TRBJ2-6, with D tentatively TRBD2 (7 bases). V was shortened by 7 bases and J by 2 bases, with 15 bases between the two germline ends. CDR1 and CDR2 from the germline V gene are MNHNS and SASEGT. The CDR3 length is 16 residues. The CDR3 nucleotides are TGTGCCAGCACCCCGAGGGGGGGAACTGGGGCCAACGTCCTGACTTTC. This gives the protein CASTPRGGTGANVLTF.

The rearrangement uses TRBV5-5 and TRBJ1-4, with 9 bases identical to TRBD1. From germline, CDR1 is SGHKS and CDR2 YYEKEE (reference sequence). V lost 0 bases to trimming and J lost 7 bases; unmatched junction nucleotides: 4. The CDR3 runs 15 residues. DNA for the CDR3: TGTGCCAGCAGCTTGGATGGGACAGGGAGTGAAAAACTGTTTTTT. Encoded protein: CASSLDGTGSEKLFF.

This CDR3 reads CATSDSTGNNEKLFF. The CDR3 nucleotides read TGTGCCACCAGTGACTCTACAGGGAACAATGAAAAACTGTTTTTT. The rearrangement links TRBV24-1 to TRBJ1-4; D possibly corresponds to TRBD1 (6 bases). The germline V and J ends were trimmed by 4 bases and 5 bases, with 13 bases remaining between them. The CDR3 length is 15 residues. The germline gives CDR1 KGHDR, CDR2 SFDVKD.

This clonotype came up a few times. V gene TRBV28 combines with J gene TRBJ2-7, with TRBD1 matching 7 bases. Trimming at V came to 6 bases and at J to 2 bases, leaving 7 bases not matched to a gene. Germline assignment: CDR1 MDHEN and CDR2 SYDVKM. The CDR3 is made up of 14 amino acids. The CDR3 sequence is CASRRGQAAYEQYF. The CDR3 region has the DNA TGTGCCAGCAGAAGAGGACAGGCCGCCTACGAGCAGTACTTC.

This clonotype was seen only a few times. The chain uses TRBV2 and TRBJ2-1; D is unclear. Germline V CDR1 and CDR2: SNHLY, FYNNEI. This CDR3 region has 11 residues. V lost 10 bases, J lost 11 bases, and 15 bases lay in between. The CDR3 is CATVKGQKQFF. The CDR3 region has the DNA TGTGCCACCGTCAAAGGGCAGAAGCAGTTCTTC.

This clonotype was counted between two and nine times. The chain carries TRBV20-1 and TRBJ2-2; 13 positions match TRBD2. V lost 4 bases, J lost 7 bases, and 9 bases stayed unmatched. Germline CDR1 DFQATT, CDR2 SNEGSKA (reference sequence). The CDR3 totals 16 residues. CDR3 nucleotides: TGCAGTGCTACCCCAACTAGCGGGGGGGCAAGCGGGGAGCTGTTTTTT. Translation gives CSATPTSGGASGELFF.

The V and J genes are TRBV6-5 and TRBJ1-4, with D maybe TRBD1 (6 bases). Trimming shortened V by 0 bases and J by 0 bases, and 11 bases separated the two germline ends. The CDR3 runs 17 residues. From germline, CDR1 is MNHEY and CDR2 SVGAGI. DNA for the CDR3: TGTGCCAGCAGTTACTCTAGGACAGCCGCAACTAATGAAAAACTGTTTTTT. It encodes CASSYSRTAATNEKLFF.

This rearrangement joins TRBV7-6 to TRBJ2-7; possibly TRBD1 for D (6 bases). The CDR3 spans 15 residues. Germline CDR1 reads SGHVS; CDR2 reads FNYEAQ. The V end lost 5 bases, the J end lost 4 bases, and 18 bases lay between the germline ends. The CDR3 here is CASSPPTGSDYEQYF. As DNA, the CDR3 is TGTGCCAGCAGCCCCCCGACAGGTTCGGATTACGAGCAGTACTTC.

This clonotype occurred a few times. This chain links TRBV5-1 with TRBJ1-4; a weak D match, TRBD1 (5 bases). Germline V CDR1 and CDR2: SGHRS, YFSETQ. V lost 0 bases and J lost 4, with 10 bases in between. CDR3 length equals 15 residues. In DNA, the CDR3 is TGCGCCAGCAGCTTGGCAGGGTCGAGTAATGAAAAACTGTTTTTT. Translation: CASSLAGSSNEKLFF. Complete variable domain (other parts from reference TRBV5-1 and TRBJ1-4): KAGVTQTPRYLIKTRGQQVTLSCSPISGHRSVSWYQQTPGQGLQFLFEYFSETQRNKGNFPGRFSGRQFSNSRSEMNVSTLELGDSALYLCASSLAGSSNEKLFFGSGTQLSVL.

This clonotype was recorded a few times. The J gene is TRBJ2-7, the V gene TRBV5-6, with 9 bases lining up with TRBD1. With 3 bases clipped from V and 6 bases from J, the junction kept 10 bases outside the gene matches. Looked up from germline, CDR1 is SGHDT and CDR2 is YYEEEE. This CDR3 is 15 amino acids long. The CDR3 spells CASSSSGQGFFEQYF. CDR3 coding DNA: TGTGCCAGCAGCTCAAGCGGACAGGGGTTTTTCGAGCAGTACTTC.

This clonotype was seen more than once but under ten times. The chain employs TRBV5-1 and TRBJ2-2, with 7 nucleotides matching TRBD1. V shed 5 bases, J shed 1 base, and the junction held 2 bases outside the gene matches. The germline V gene has CDR1 SGHRS and CDR2 YFSETQ. The CDR3 loop spans 14 amino acids. The DNA of the CDR3 is TGCGCCAGCAGAAGGGACAGGAACACCGGGGAGCTGTTTTTT. Translation gives CASRRDRNTGELFF.

This clonotype has only a few counts. V gene TRBV6-5 combines with J gene TRBJ2-5, with D possibly being TRBD2 (5 bases). The CDR3 is 16 residues long. Trimming took off 2 bases at V and 2 bases at J, with 15 bases between the two ends. Germline V lookup: CDR1 MNHEY, CDR2 SVGAGI. CDR3 loop: CASSYGYGRGQETQYF. The DNA of the CDR3 is TGTGCCAGCAGTTACGGGTATGGGAGAGGTCAAGAGACCCAGTACTTC.

This clonotype was detected ten times or more. V and J are TRBV5-1 and TRBJ2-2; D not resolved. V was shortened by 5 bases and J by 4 bases, with 12 bases between the two germline ends. CDR3 size: 14 residues. Germline loops: CDR1 SGHRS, CDR2 YFSETQ. The CDR3 loop is CASRPTLGTGELFF. Written as DNA, the CDR3 is TGCGCCAGCAGACCAACTTTAGGCACCGGGGAGCTGTTTTTT. Variable domain in full (rest from reference TRBV5-1 and TRBJ2-2): KAGVTQTPRYLIKTRGQQVTLSCSPISGHRSVSWYQQTPGQGLQFLFEYFSETQRNKGNFPGRFSGRQFSNSRSEMNVSTLELGDSALYLCASRPTLGTGELFFGEGSRLTVL.

This clonotype was found a few times. The J gene is TRBJ2-7, the V gene TRBV4-1, with a tentative D call TRBD1 (6 bases). Germline V gene lookup returns CDR1 MGHRA and CDR2 YSYEKL. Trimming pared 0 bases from V and 2 bases from J, leaving 11 bases between. The CDR3 runs 15 residues. This CDR3 is CASSQDRTATYEQYV. The CDR3 DNA follows: TGCGCCAGCAGCCAAGATAGGACAGCAACCTACGAGCAGTACGTC.

Only a few counts were recorded for this clonotype. DNA for the CDR3: TGTGCCACCAGTGATTTTTTTAGGGCGGGCAATGAGCAGTTCTTC. It yields the protein CATSDFFRAGNEQFF. This sequence joins TRBV24-1 and TRBJ2-1, with D possibly matching TRBD2 (5 bases). This CDR3 region has 15 residues. V lost 1 base, J lost 6 bases, and 12 bases lay in between. CDR1 is KGHDR, CDR2 SFDVKD, per germline.

The V gene is TRBV14, the J gene TRBJ2-3; 11 nucleotides align to TRBD2. The length of the CDR3 is 15 residues. Germline V gene lookup returns CDR1 SGHDN and CDR2 FVKESK. V was clipped by 1 base and J by 5 bases; unmatched bases: 2. CDR3 coding DNA: TGTGCCAGCAGCCAAGCACTAGCGGGAGTAGATACGCAGTATTTT. It specifies CASSQALAGVDTQYF.

The genes are TRBV7-8 and TRBJ2-4, with a possible D match to TRBD1 (6 bases). V was trimmed by 5 bases and J by 4 bases, leaving 12 bases between them. The CDR3 loop spans 14 amino acids. Germline loops: CDR1 SGHVS, CDR2 FQNEAQ. CDR3 region: CASSDRDTKNIQYF. CDR3 nucleotide sequence: TGTGCCAGCAGCGACCGGGACACGAAAAACATTCAGTACTTC.

The chain couples TRBV7-9 to TRBJ1-4; D not certain. V lost 5 bases and J lost 8, with 15 bases in between. The CDR3 has 14 amino acids. Germline CDR1 reads SEHNR; CDR2 reads FQNEAQ (reference sequence). CDR3 in amino acids: CASSPGTEMEKLFF. In nucleotides, the CDR3 is TGTGCCAGCAGCCCCGGCACGGAGATGGAAAAACTGTTTTTT. Drawing the rest from reference TRBV7-9 and TRBJ1-4, the complete variable domain is DTGVSQNPRHKITKRGQNVTFRCDPISEHNRLYWYRQTLGQGPEFLTYFQNEAQLEKSRLLSDRFSAERPKGSFSTLEIQRTEQGDSAMYLCASSPGTEMEKLFFGSGTQLSVL.

The chain employs TRBV6-1 and TRBJ2-1; 8 bases fit TRBD2. Germline V gene sequence: CDR1 MNHNS, CDR2 SASEGT. V shed 1 base, J shed 1 base, and the junction held 15 bases outside the gene matches. This CDR3 spans 20 amino acids. The DNA for the CDR3 is TGTGCCAGCAGTGAAGTCGCGGGGGGCATTGTAACAGGATCCTACAATGAGCAGTTCTTC. Translated: CASSEVAGGIVTGSYNEQFF.

This clonotype has ten or more counts. The rearrangement links TRBV10-3 to TRBJ2-2; perhaps TRBD2 as D (6 bases). CDR3 size: 14 residues. The V and J ends lost 8 bases and 0 bases respectively, with 10 bases between them. Germline V gives CDR1 ENHRY, CDR2 SYGVKD. CDR3 loop: CAIAGKSNTGELFF. The CDR3 DNA sequence: TGTGCCATCGCGGGAAAGTCGAACACCGGGGAGCTGTTTTTT.

This clonotype was detected only a few times. V and J are TRBV4-1 and TRBJ2-1, with TRBD2 matching over 8 bases. The CDR3 is 17 residues long. After removal of 2 bases from V and 6 bases from J, the junction contained 12 bases not matched to a gene. Germline CDR1 is MGHRA and CDR2 is YSYEKL. The CDR3 DNA reads as TGCGCCAGCAGCCAACCCGCAGGACTAGCCTTCGGCAATGAGCAGTTCTTC. Its protein product is CASSQPAGLAFGNEQFF.

The CDR3 spells CASSLGVPTEGVGQLSSTDTQYF. As DNA, the CDR3 is TGTGCCAGCAGCTTAGGCGTCCCGACAGAAGGGGTTGGGCAGCTGTCTAGCACAGATACGCAGTATTTT. The chain couples TRBV11-3 to TRBJ2-3; D possibly corresponds to TRBD1 (5 bases). Germline values: CDR1 SGHNT, CDR2 YENEEA. There are 23 residues in the CDR3. The V and J ends lost 1 base and 0 bases respectively, with 32 bases between them.

This clonotype was seen many times. The chain links TRBV4-2 to TRBJ1-3; D is possibly TRBD1 (6 bases). CDR1 is LGHNA, CDR2 YNFKEQ, per germline. The germline V and J ends were trimmed by 4 bases and 6 bases, with 13 bases remaining between them. This CDR3 is 14 amino acids long. The DNA of the CDR3 is TGTGCCAGCAGCCTAAACAGGGCTGAAAACACCATATATTTT. Residues: CASSLNRAENTIYF.

In its sample, this clonotype was seen many times. This sequence joins TRBV24-1 and TRBJ2-1; D unclear. From germline, CDR1 is KGHDR and CDR2 SFDVKD. V was clipped by 4 bases and J by 0 bases, with 12 bases between them. CDR3 length: 16 residues. The CDR3 reads CATSDPQSVSYNEQFF. CDR3 DNA sequence: TGTGCCACCAGTGACCCGCAGAGTGTCTCCTACAATGAGCAGTTCTTC.

This clonotype came up a few times. The V call is TRBV15, the J call TRBJ2-5, with a weak D call TRBD2 (6 bases). This CDR3 contains 13 residues. The germline CDR1 and CDR2 sequences are LNHNV and YYDKDF (reference sequence). The V gene lost 1 base and the J gene lost 3 bases, with 6 bases spanning the gap. CDR3 sequence (DNA): TGTGCCACCAGCAGAGCGGGGGAAGAGACCCAGTACTTC. Protein: CATSRAGEETQYF.

The table lists this clonotype with many counts. This sequence joins TRBV5-1 and TRBJ2-6; D is perhaps TRBD2 (5 bases). The CDR3 is made up of 16 amino acids. CDR1 SGHRS and CDR2 YFSETQ come from the germline V gene. The V gene lost 3 bases and the J gene lost 0 bases, with 10 bases spanning the gap. The CDR3: CASSSGTSSGANVLTF. CDR3 coding DNA: TGCGCCAGCAGCTCGGGAACTTCCTCTGGGGCCAACGTCCTGACTTTC.

This clonotype was observed a few times. The J gene is TRBJ2-6, the V gene TRBV15; 10 nucleotides line up with TRBD2. This CDR3 has 19 residues. Germline assignment: CDR1 LNHNV and CDR2 YYDKDF (reference sequence). The V gene end was trimmed by 0 bases and the J gene end by 0 bases; junction bases not matched to a gene: 5. CDR3 nucleotides: TGTGCCACCAGCAGAGAATTAGCGGGAGGCCGCTCTGGGGCCAACGTCCTGACTTTC. Its translation: CATSRELAGGRSGANVLTF.

This clonotype was detected ten times or more. DNA for the CDR3: TGTGCCAGCAGTATGACAGGGGGTGGCACCGGGGAGCTGTTTTTT. Encoded protein: CASSMTGGGTGELFF. This chain joins TRBV6-1 and TRBJ2-2; 9 nucleotides match TRBD1. Germline V gene sequence: CDR1 MNHNS, CDR2 SASEGT. J lost 4 bases, V lost 5 bases, and 5 bases had no gene match. The CDR3 is 15 amino acids.